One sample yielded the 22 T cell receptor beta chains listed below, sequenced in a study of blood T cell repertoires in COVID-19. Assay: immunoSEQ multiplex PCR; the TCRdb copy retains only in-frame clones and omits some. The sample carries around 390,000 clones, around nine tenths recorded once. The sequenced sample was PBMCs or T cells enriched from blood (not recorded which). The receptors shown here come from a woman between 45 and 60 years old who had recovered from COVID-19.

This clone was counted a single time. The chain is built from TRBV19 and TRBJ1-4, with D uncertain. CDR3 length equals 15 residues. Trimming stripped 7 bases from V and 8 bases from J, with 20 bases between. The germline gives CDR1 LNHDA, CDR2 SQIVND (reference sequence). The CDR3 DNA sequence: TGTGCCAGTAACAATTTGGCCCGAGGCCCCGAAAAACTGTTTTTT. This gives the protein CASNNLARGPEKLFF.

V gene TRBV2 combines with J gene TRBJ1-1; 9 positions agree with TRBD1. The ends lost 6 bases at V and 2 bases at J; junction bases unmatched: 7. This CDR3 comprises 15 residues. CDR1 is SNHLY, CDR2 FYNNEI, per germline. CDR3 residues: CASRPYRGLNTEAFF. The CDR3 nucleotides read TGTGCCAGCAGACCGTACAGGGGGCTTAACACTGAAGCTTTCTTT.

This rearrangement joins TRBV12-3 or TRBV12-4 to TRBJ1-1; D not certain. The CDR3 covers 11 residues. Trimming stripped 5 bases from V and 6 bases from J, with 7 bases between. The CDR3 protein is CASSPGSEAFF. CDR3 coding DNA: TGTGCCAGCAGTCCCGGGTCTGAAGCTTTCTTT.

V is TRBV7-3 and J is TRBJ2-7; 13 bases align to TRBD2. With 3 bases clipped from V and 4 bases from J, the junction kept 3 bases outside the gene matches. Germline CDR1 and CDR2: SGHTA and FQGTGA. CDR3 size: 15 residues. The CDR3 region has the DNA TGTGCCAGCAGCTTGGGACTAGCGGGGAGGTACGAGCAGTACTTC. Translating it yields CASSLGLAGRYEQYF.

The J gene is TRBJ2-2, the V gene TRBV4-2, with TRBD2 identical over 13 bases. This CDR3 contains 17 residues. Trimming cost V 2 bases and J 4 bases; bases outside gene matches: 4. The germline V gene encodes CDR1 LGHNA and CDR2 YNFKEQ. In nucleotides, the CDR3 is TGTGCCAGCAGCCAAACTAGCGGGGGGGCCCTCACCGGGGAGCTGTTTTTT. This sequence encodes CASSQTSGGALTGELFF.

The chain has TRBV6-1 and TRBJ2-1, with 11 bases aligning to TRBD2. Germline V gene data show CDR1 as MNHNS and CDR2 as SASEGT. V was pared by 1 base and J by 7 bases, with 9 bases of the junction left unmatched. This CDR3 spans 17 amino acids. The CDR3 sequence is CASSEVASGGRWNEQFF. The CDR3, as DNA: TGTGCCAGCAGTGAAGTGGCTAGCGGGGGGCGATGGAATGAGCAGTTCTTC.

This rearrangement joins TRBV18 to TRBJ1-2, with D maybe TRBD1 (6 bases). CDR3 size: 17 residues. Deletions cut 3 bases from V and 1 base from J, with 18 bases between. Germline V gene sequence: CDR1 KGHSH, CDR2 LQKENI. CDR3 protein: CASSPLWPGDINYGYTF. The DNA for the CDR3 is TGTGCCAGCTCACCCCTTTGGCCAGGGGACATTAACTATGGCTACACCTTC. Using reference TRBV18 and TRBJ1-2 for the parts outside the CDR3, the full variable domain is NAGVMQNPRHLVRRRGQEARLRCSPMKGHSHVYWYRQLPEEGLKFMVYLQKENIIDESGMPKERFSAEFPKEGPSILRIQQVVRGDSAAYFCASSPLWPGDINYGYTFGSGTRLTVV.

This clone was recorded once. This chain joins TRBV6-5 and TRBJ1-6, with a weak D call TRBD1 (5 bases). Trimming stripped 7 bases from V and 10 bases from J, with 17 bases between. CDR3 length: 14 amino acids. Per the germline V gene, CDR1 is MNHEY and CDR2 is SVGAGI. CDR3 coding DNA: TGTGCCAGCAATCCGGGGGGGGTTTGGTCACCCCTCCACTTT. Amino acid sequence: CASNPGGVWSPLHF.

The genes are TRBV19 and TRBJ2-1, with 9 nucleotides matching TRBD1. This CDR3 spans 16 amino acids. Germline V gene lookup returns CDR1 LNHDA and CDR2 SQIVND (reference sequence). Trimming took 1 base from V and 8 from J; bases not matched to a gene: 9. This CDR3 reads CASSIGWDREADEQFF. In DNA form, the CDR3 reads TGTGCCAGTAGTATAGGGTGGGACAGGGAAGCCGATGAGCAGTTCTTC.

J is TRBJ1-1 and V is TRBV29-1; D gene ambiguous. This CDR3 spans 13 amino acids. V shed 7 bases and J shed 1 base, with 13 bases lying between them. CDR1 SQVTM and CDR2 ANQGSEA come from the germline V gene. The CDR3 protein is CSAEEGPNTEAFF. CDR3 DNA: TGCAGCGCCGAGGAGGGCCCGAACACTGAAGCTTTCTTT. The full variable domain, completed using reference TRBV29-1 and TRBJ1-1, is SAVISQKPSRDICQRGTSLTIQCQVDSQVTMMFWYRQQPGQSLTLIATANQGSEATYESGFVIDKFPISRPNLTFSTLTVSNMSPEDSSIYLCSAEEGPNTEAFFGQGTRLTVV.

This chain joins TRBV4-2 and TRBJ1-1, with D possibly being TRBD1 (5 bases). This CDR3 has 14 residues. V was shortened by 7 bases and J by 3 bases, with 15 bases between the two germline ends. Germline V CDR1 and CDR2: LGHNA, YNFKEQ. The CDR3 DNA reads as TGTGCCAGCACCCAGGTGGGGCAGGACACTGAAGCTTTCTTT. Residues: CASTQVGQDTEAFF.

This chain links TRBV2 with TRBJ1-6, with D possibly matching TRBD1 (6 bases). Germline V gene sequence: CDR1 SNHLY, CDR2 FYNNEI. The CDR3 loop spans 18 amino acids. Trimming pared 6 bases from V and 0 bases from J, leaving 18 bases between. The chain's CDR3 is CASSQTLGQNSYNSPLHF. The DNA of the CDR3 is TGTGCCAGCAGCCAAACGCTCGGACAGAACTCCTATAATTCACCCCTCCACTTT.

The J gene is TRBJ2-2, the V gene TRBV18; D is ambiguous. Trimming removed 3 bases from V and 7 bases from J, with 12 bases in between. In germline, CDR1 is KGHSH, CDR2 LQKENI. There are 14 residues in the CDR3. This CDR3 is CASSPDQAGGELFF. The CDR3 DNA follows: TGTGCCAGCTCACCGGATCAGGCCGGCGGGGAGCTGTTTTTT.

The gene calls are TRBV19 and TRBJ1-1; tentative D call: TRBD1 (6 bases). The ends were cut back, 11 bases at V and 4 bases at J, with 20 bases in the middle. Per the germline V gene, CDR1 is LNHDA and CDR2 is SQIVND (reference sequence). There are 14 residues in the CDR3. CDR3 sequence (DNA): TGTGCCGTAGGGCGACCAGGGGTGGTCACTGAAGCTTTCTTT. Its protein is CAVGRPGVVTEAFF.

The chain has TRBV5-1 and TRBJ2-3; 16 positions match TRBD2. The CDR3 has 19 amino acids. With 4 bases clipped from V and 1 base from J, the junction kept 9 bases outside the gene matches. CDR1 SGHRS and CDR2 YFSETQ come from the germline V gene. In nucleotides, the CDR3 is TGCGCCAGCAGCCCACCCGGGACTAGCGGGGGGGTGGGCACAGATACGCAGTATTTT. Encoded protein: CASSPPGTSGGVGTDTQYF.

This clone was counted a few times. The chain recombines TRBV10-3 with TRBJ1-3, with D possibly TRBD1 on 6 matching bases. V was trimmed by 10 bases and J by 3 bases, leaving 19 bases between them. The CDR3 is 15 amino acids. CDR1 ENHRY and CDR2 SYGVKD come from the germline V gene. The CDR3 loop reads CATKRPGAYGNTIYF. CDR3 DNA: TGTGCCACAAAACGCCCAGGGGCATATGGAAACACCATATATTTT.

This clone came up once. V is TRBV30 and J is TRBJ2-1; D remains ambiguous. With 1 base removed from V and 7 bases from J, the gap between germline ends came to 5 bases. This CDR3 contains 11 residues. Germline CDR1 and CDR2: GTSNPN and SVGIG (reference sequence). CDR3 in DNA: TGTGCCTGGAGTGCCCGGAATGAGCAGTTCTTC. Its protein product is CAWSARNEQFF. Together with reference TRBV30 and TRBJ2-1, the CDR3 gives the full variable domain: SQTIHQWPATLVQPVGSPLSLECTVEGTSNPNLYWYRQAAGRGLQLLFYSVGIGQISSEVPQNLSASRPQDRQFILSSKKLLLSDSGFYLCAWSARNEQFFGPGTRLTVL.

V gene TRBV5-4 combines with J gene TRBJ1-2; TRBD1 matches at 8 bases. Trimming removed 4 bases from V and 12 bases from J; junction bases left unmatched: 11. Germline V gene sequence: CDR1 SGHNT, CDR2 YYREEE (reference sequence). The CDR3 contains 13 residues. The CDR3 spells CASSPQTGGRDTF. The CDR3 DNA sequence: TGTGCCAGCAGCCCCCAAACAGGGGGGCGGGACACCTTC. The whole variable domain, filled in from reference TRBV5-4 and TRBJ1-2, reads ETGVTQSPTHLIKTRGQQVTLRCSSQSGHNTVSWYQQALGQGPQFIFQYYREEENGRGNFPPRFSGLQFPNYSSELNVNALELDDSALYLCASSPQTGGRDTFGSGTRLTVV.

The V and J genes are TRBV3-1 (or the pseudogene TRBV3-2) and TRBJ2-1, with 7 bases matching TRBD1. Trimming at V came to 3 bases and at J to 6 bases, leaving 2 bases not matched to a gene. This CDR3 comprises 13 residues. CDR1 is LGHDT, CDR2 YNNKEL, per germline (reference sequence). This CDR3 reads CASSHRTGNEQFF. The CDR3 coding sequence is TGTGCCAGCAGCCATCGGACAGGCAATGAGCAGTTCTTC.

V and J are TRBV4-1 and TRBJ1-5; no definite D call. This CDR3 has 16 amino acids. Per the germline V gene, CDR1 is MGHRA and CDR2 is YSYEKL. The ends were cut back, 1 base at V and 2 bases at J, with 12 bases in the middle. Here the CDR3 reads CASSQGAGLGNQPQHF. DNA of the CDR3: TGCGCCAGCAGCCAAGGGGCGGGGTTAGGCAATCAGCCCCAGCATTTT.

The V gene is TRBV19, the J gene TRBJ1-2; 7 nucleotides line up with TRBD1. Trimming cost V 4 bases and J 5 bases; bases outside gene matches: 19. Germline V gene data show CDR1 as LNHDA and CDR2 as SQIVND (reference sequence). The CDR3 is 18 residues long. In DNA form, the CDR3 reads TGTGCCAGTAGTAGGTCGGGTGGCTCGCGGACAGGAGATTATGGCTACACCTTC. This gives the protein CASSRSGGSRTGDYGYTF.

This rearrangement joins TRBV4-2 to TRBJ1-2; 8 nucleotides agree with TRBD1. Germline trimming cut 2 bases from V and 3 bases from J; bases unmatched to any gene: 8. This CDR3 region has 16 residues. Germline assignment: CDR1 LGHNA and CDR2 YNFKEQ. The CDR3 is CASSQSATGADYGYTF. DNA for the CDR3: TGTGCCAGCAGCCAATCAGCGACAGGGGCGGACTATGGCTACACCTTC.